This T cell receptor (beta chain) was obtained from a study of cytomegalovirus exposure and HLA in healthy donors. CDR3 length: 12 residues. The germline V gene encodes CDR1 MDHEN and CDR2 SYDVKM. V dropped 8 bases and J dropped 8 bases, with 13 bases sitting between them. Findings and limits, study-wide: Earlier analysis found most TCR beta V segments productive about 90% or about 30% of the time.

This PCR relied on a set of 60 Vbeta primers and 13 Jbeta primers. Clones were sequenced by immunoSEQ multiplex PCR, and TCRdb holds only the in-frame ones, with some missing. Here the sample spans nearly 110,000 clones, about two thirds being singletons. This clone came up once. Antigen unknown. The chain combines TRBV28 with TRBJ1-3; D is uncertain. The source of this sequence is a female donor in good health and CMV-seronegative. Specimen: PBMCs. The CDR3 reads CASGPEIDTIYF. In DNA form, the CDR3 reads TGTGCCAGCGGGCCCGAGATCGACACCATATATTTT. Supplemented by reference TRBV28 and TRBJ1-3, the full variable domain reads DVKVTQSSRYLVKRTGEKVFLECVQDMDHENMFWYRQDPGLGLRLIYFSYDVKMKEKGDIPEGYSVSREKKERFSLILESASTNQTSMYLCASGPEIDTIYFGEGSWLTVV.